Sequencing of this T cell receptor beta chain was carried out in a study of blood T cell repertoires in COVID-19. Looking at the study overall: Specimens from acute and convalescent COVID-19 originated in the United States, Italy and Spain. PBMCs, B-cell-depleted T cells, or T cells provided the cDNA or gDNA that made up the material.

This CDR3 region has 13 residues. V was cut by 3 bases and J by 6 bases, with 11 bases left in between. Germline values: CDR1 MNHNS, CDR2 SASEGT. Per the original data handling: Reference gene primer amplification in the assay estimated nucleated cell counts. Assay used: immunoSEQ multiplex PCR; TCRdb lists only in-frame clones, some missing. V and J calls and clone size are copied from that table; D and trimming were computed from the DNA. The data hold roughly 75,000 clones, with 65% to 90% observed a single time. This clone was found a few times. Specimen: peripheral blood. This TCR derives from a man of 80 years or more with COVID-19, enrolled during active disease. V usage is TRBV6-1 and J usage is TRBJ1-2; TRBD1 might be the D (5 bases). The CDR3 is CASSDGGVDGYTF. In nucleotides, the CDR3 is TGTGCCAGCAGTGATGGGGGGGTCGATGGCTACACCTTC.